Below, 32 T cell receptor beta chains from the same sample are listed, as sequenced in a study of T cell responses to AZD1222 COVID-19 vaccine. Profiling relied on immunoSEQ multiplex PCR, and the TCRdb table lists in-frame clones only, not all of them. This sample carries some 84,000 clones, around nine tenths of them seen once, and the ten largest clones take 15% to 20%. The source material was peripheral blood, sampled on day 0 of AZD1222 vaccination. All receptors come from an adult in good health.

This clone has a single count. The chain recombines TRBV14 with TRBJ1-2; no reliable D call. V was clipped by 5 bases and J by 3 bases, with 10 bases between them. CDR1 and CDR2 from the germline V gene are SGHDN and FVKESK. The CDR3 runs 13 residues. CDR3 sequence: CASSIGPYYGYTF. CDR3 nucleotides: TGTGCCAGCAGCATCGGACCCTACTATGGCTACACCTTC. Combining the CDR3 with reference TRBV14 and TRBJ1-2 gives the whole variable domain EAGVTQFPSHSVIEKGQTVTLRCDPISGHDNLYWYRRVMGKEIKFLLHFVKESKQDESGMPNNRFLAERTGGTYSTLKVQPAELEDSGVYFCASSIGPYYGYTFGSGTRLTVV.

The CDR3, as DNA: TGTGCCAGCAGCGTATTGCTAAACACTGAAGCTTTCTTT. Amino acid sequence: CASSVLLNTEAFF. The chain joins TRBV9 to TRBJ1-1; the D is unclear. CDR3 length equals 13 residues. The germline V gene encodes CDR1 SGDLS and CDR2 YYNGEE. With 1 base removed from V and 2 bases from J, the gap between germline ends came to 6 bases.

The chain has TRBV18 and TRBJ1-3; the D gene is possibly TRBD1 (6 bases). Trimming removed 3 bases at V and 0 bases at J, with 12 bases between. CDR3 length equals 16 residues. Germline V gene data show CDR1 as KGHSH and CDR2 as LQKENI. In DNA form, the CDR3 reads TGTGCCAGCTCACCTTGGACAGACCTCTCTGGAAACACCATATATTTT. Translation: CASSPWTDLSGNTIYF.

The V gene is TRBV5-4, the J gene TRBJ2-7; TRBD1 is a possible D gene (6 bases). Germline V gives CDR1 SGHNT, CDR2 YYREEE (reference sequence). The CDR3 runs to 14 residues. Trimming pared 2 bases from V and 1 base from J, leaving 10 bases between. Here the CDR3 reads CASSFRQGSYEQYF. CDR3 coding DNA: TGTGCCAGCAGCTTCCGGCAGGGGTCCTACGAGCAGTACTTC. The full variable domain, completed using reference TRBV5-4 and TRBJ2-7, is ETGVTQSPTHLIKTRGQQVTLRCSSQSGHNTVSWYQQALGQGPQFIFQYYREEENGRGNFPPRFSGLQFPNYSSELNVNALELDDSALYLCASSFRQGSYEQYFGPGTRLTVT.

The chain carries TRBV2 and TRBJ2-1; the match to TRBD1 covers 9 bases. CDR1 is SNHLY and CDR2 is FYNNEI in the germline V gene. V gave up 6 bases and J gave up 5 bases; unmatched junction bases: 11. This CDR3 contains 16 residues. CDR3: CASSLPRDRVDNEQFF. The CDR3 bases are TGTGCCAGCAGCCTCCCTCGGGACAGGGTGGACAATGAGCAGTTCTTC.

The chain couples TRBV3-1 (or the pseudogene TRBV3-2) to TRBJ2-5; 7 positions match TRBD1. The germline gives CDR1 LGHDT, CDR2 YNNKEL (reference sequence). The V and J ends lost 7 bases and 3 bases, in that order; junction bases with no gene match: 11. The CDR3 totals 15 residues. The CDR3 nucleotides are TGTGCCAGCAACCATCTTTCCAGGGGGAAAGAGACCCAGTACTTC. Translation: CASNHLSRGKETQYF.

This clone was observed once. The genes are TRBV12-3 or TRBV12-4 and TRBJ2-1; 7 nucleotides match TRBD2. V shed 6 bases and J 6 bases; nucleotides not matched to a gene: 5. This CDR3 comprises 13 residues. The CDR3 is CASRTGTTNEQFF. In nucleotides, the CDR3 is TGTGCCAGCAGAACCGGGACTACCAATGAGCAGTTCTTC.

The chain joins TRBV7-2 to TRBJ1-3, with unresolved D. Germline lookup yields CDR1 SGHTA and CDR2 FQGNSA. Trimming cost V 8 bases and J 0 bases, with 8 bases left between them. The CDR3 totals 13 residues. The CDR3 DNA reads as TGTGCCAGCTTTCCACTCTCTGGAAACACCATATATTTT. It codes for CASFPLSGNTIYF.

This clone was observed a few times. The V and J genes are TRBV2 and TRBJ1-6; D call uncertain. Per the germline V gene, CDR1 is SNHLY and CDR2 is FYNNEI. The ends were cut back, 1 base at V and 7 bases at J, with 11 bases in the middle. The CDR3 covers 15 residues. Here the CDR3 reads CASSEVEGRNSPLHF. The CDR3 DNA follows: TGTGCCAGCAGTGAAGTGGAGGGCCGGAATTCACCCCTCCACTTT. The full variable domain, rest sourced from reference TRBV2 and TRBJ1-6, is EPEVTQTPSHQVTQMGQEVILRCVPISNHLYFYWYRQILGQKVEFLVSFYNNEISEKSEIFDDQFSVERPDGSNFTLKIRSTKLEDSAMYFCASSEVEGRNSPLHFGNGTRLTVT.

The chain recombines TRBV4-1 with TRBJ2-1, with D tentatively TRBD1 (6 bases). V lost 4 bases to trimming and J lost 4 bases, with 17 bases between them. Per the germline V gene, CDR1 is MGHRA and CDR2 is YSYEKL. The CDR3 extends over 16 amino acids. The CDR3 reads CASSPRGRSLYNEQFF. CDR3 bases: TGCGCCAGCAGCCCGAGGGGGAGAAGCCTATACAATGAGCAGTTCTTC.

The rearrangement joins TRBV5-1 to TRBJ1-2; D is perhaps TRBD1 (6 bases). The CDR3 is made up of 15 amino acids. V was pared by 5 bases and J by 2 bases, with 16 bases between. The V gene's germline CDR1 is SGHRS and CDR2 YFSETQ. The CDR3 is CASRPQTGSNYGYTF. As DNA, the CDR3 is TGCGCCAGCAGACCTCAGACAGGATCAAACTATGGCTACACCTTC.

This chain joins TRBV3-1 (or the pseudogene TRBV3-2) and TRBJ1-3, with 8 bases aligning to TRBD1. The V gene's germline CDR1 is LGHDT and CDR2 YNNKEL (reference sequence). The V gene end was trimmed by 7 bases and the J gene end by 2 bases; junction bases not matched to a gene: 4. CDR3 length equals 14 residues. CDR3 DNA: TGTGCCAGCACCCTCAGGGGGCCTGGAAACACCATATATTTT. Amino acid sequence: CASTLRGPGNTIYF.

The gene calls are TRBV4-1 and TRBJ2-3, with 8 positions matching TRBD2. The CDR3 has 15 residues. In germline, CDR1 is MGHRA, CDR2 YSYEKL. Trimming cost V 2 bases and J 1 base; bases outside gene matches: 2. Here the CDR3 DNA reads TGCGCCAGCAGCCAACCAGCGGGGGGCACAGATACGCAGTATTTT. Residues: CASSQPAGGTDTQYF.

The table lists this clone with many counts. CDR3 bases: TGTGCCAGCAGCCAAGGAGGTGGATGGAGTGGCTACACCTTC. Residues: CASSQGGGWSGYTF. This sequence joins TRBV14 and TRBJ1-2; no definite D call. The CDR3 is made up of 14 amino acids. Trimming left V 1 base short and J 7 bases short, with 13 bases between. Per the germline V gene, CDR1 is SGHDN and CDR2 is FVKESK.

The DNA of the CDR3 is TGTGCCAGCAGTTCCAGACTAGCGGGCGCCTACGAGCAGTACTTC. This sequence encodes CASSSRLAGAYEQYF. The gene calls are TRBV27 and TRBJ2-7; TRBD2 matches 10 bases. Trimming removed 4 bases from V and 2 bases from J; junction bases left unmatched: 5. The CDR3 spans 15 residues. In germline, CDR1 is MNHEY, CDR2 SMNVEV (reference sequence).

The chain joins TRBV5-4 to TRBJ1-1; D remains ambiguous. CDR1 SGHNT and CDR2 YYREEE come from the germline V gene (reference sequence). The CDR3 loop spans 14 amino acids. With 3 bases removed from V and 6 bases from J, the gap between germline ends came to 15 bases. The CDR3 DNA is TGTGCCAGCAGCTCGTGGACTGGAGACGCTGAAGCTTTCTTT. Protein sequence: CASSSWTGDAEAFF.

This chain uses TRBV6-5 with TRBJ1-1; D remains unclear. Deletions cut 4 bases from V and 4 bases from J, with 16 bases between. The CDR3 has 15 residues. The germline V gene encodes CDR1 MNHEY and CDR2 SVGAGI. This chain's CDR3 is CASSFRTDGSTEAFF. The CDR3 DNA is TGTGCCAGCAGTTTCAGGACGGATGGGTCCACTGAAGCTTTCTTT.

This chain connects TRBV7-3 to TRBJ2-3; D gene ambiguous. Trimming shortened V by 4 bases and J by 0 bases, and 5 bases separated the two germline ends. CDR1 and CDR2 (germline): SGHTA, FQGTGA. CDR3 length equals 13 residues. The CDR3 region has the DNA TGTGCCAGCAGCTCGGCTAGCACAGATACGCAGTATTTT. Amino acids: CASSSASTDTQYF.

This rearrangement joins TRBV12-3 or TRBV12-4 to TRBJ2-2; D uncertain. V lost 0 bases and J 7 bases, leaving 6 bases between the germline ends. CDR3 size: 13 residues. CDR3 sequence: CASSLALSGELFF. In nucleotides, the CDR3 is TGTGCCAGCAGTTTAGCGCTTAGCGGGGAGCTGTTTTTT.

This clone was seen just once. The chain employs TRBV24-1 and TRBJ2-2; D might be TRBD1 or TRBD2, each matching 6 bases. The CDR3 contains 13 residues. Germline V CDR1 and CDR2: KGHDR, SFDVKD. V was trimmed by 12 bases and J by 4 bases, leaving 14 bases between them. CDR3 DNA sequence: TGTGCCGTAGGGGGGCAGATCACCGGGGAGCTGTTTTTT. Protein sequence: CAVGGQITGELFF.

The rearrangement uses TRBV13 and TRBJ1-3; D is unclear. V gave up 6 bases and J gave up 4 bases, with 10 bases separating them. Germline V gene lookup returns CDR1 PRHDT and CDR2 FYEKMQ (reference sequence). The CDR3 is made up of 13 amino acids. CDR3 protein: CASSRGRGNTIYF. The CDR3 nucleotides read TGTGCCAGCAGTCGGGGTCGCGGAAACACCATATATTTT.

This chain connects TRBV3-1 (or the pseudogene TRBV3-2) to TRBJ1-3, with TRBD1 as a possible D gene (5 bases). CDR1 is LGHDT and CDR2 is YNNKEL in the germline V gene (reference sequence). The CDR3 contains 16 residues. V was cut by 1 base and J by 1 base, with 11 bases left in between. CDR3 region: CASSQVWGGSGNTIYF. The CDR3 DNA reads TGTGCCAGCAGCCAAGTTTGGGGGGGGTCTGGAAACACCATATATTTT.

The chain joins TRBV4-1 to TRBJ2-3; no definite D call. This CDR3 has 17 residues. V lost 4 bases, J lost 4 bases, and 21 bases lay in between. Germline-derived CDR1 and CDR2 are MGHRA and YSYEKL. The CDR3 sequence: CASSLRAGDSSADTQYF. The CDR3 DNA reads TGCGCCAGCAGCCTCAGAGCCGGAGACTCCTCCGCAGATACGCAGTATTTT.

This chain connects TRBV19 to TRBJ2-6, with no clear D. Trimming took off 4 bases at V and 8 bases at J, with 9 bases between the two ends. In germline, CDR1 is LNHDA, CDR2 SQIVND (reference sequence). The length of the CDR3 is 13 residues. In DNA, the CDR3 is TGTGCCAGTAGTACCCACGGATCCAACGTCCTGACTTTC. It specifies CASSTHGSNVLTF.

The chain has TRBV19 and TRBJ1-3; D remains ambiguous. CDR1 LNHDA and CDR2 SQIVND come from the germline V gene (reference sequence). The CDR3 is 14 residues long. V lost 7 bases, J lost 0 bases, and 10 bases lay in between. The CDR3: CASNPIFSGNTIYF. CDR3 nucleotides: TGTGCCAGTAACCCGATCTTCTCTGGAAACACCATATATTTT.

The genes are TRBV4-2 and TRBJ2-7, with 8 positions matching TRBD1. The length of the CDR3 is 15 residues. The J segment lost 3 bases and the V segment lost 1 base, leaving 5 bases of the junction unmatched. Germline CDR1 LGHNA, CDR2 YNFKEQ. The CDR3 protein is CASSQVQGTGYEQYF. CDR3 coding DNA: TGTGCCAGCAGCCAAGTCCAAGGGACAGGCTACGAGCAGTACTTC.

The sample holds one count of this clone. The chain links TRBV5-6 to TRBJ1-2; TRBD1 is a possible D gene (6 bases). V was trimmed by 4 bases and J by 0 bases, leaving 7 bases between them. Germline lookup yields CDR1 SGHDT and CDR2 YYEEEE. This CDR3 comprises 13 residues. The DNA of the CDR3 is TGTGCCAGCAGCCGGACAGCTAACTATGGCTACACCTTC. Protein sequence: CASSRTANYGYTF.

The chain combines TRBV6-1 with TRBJ1-6; D may be TRBD1 (6 bases). V was cut by 2 bases and J by 7 bases, with 9 bases left in between. CDR3 length: 14 amino acids. Germline V gives CDR1 MNHNS, CDR2 SASEGT. CDR3 sequence reads: CASSEQGPNSPLHF. In DNA, the CDR3 is TGTGCCAGCAGTGAACAGGGGCCGAATTCACCCCTCCACTTT.

The rearrangement joins TRBV2 to TRBJ2-7, with D hard to call. The CDR3 contains 13 residues. V was trimmed by 8 bases and J by 5 bases, leaving 16 bases between them. Germline-derived CDR1 and CDR2 are SNHLY and FYNNEI. This CDR3 is CASWATNGDEQYF. The CDR3 DNA reads TGTGCCAGCTGGGCAACTAACGGAGACGAGCAGTACTTC.

The J gene is TRBJ1-1, the V gene TRBV7-9, with 10 bases lining up with TRBD1. The V segment lost 3 bases and the J segment 3 bases; nucleotides outside the gene matches: 1. Germline lookup yields CDR1 SEHNR and CDR2 FQNEAQ (reference sequence). The length of the CDR3 is 14 residues. CDR3: CASSLGTGDTEAFF. The CDR3 DNA follows: TGTGCCAGCAGCTTGGGGACAGGGGACACTGAAGCTTTCTTT.

The genes are TRBV4-2 and TRBJ1-2; 9 nucleotides line up with TRBD1. Germline loops: CDR1 LGHNA, CDR2 YNFKEQ. The junction had 21 bases not matched to a gene; V was cut back by 4 bases and J by 6 bases. The CDR3 runs to 19 residues. The CDR3 DNA sequence: TGTGCCAGCAGCCCCAACCTTCGGTCGGGACAGGGTGTAGAGGATGGCTACACCTTC. This translates into CASSPNLRSGQGVEDGYTF.

The gene calls are TRBV25-1 and TRBJ1-2, with 10 bases lining up with TRBD1. With V trimmed by 4 bases and J by 5 bases, 16 bases remained unmatched. CDR3 size: 18 residues. The germline gives CDR1 MGHDK, CDR2 SYGVNS. The CDR3 region is CASSGNRPGQGNVYGYTF. The DNA for the CDR3 is TGTGCCAGCAGTGGCAATCGGCCGGGACAGGGGAATGTGTATGGCTACACCTTC.